This T cell receptor (beta chain) was sequenced in a study of blood T cell repertoires in COVID-19. There are a few counts of this clone. Recruitment covered 20 to 25 US areas and drew participants whose ages spanned about 18 to 90 years. The V gene's germline CDR1 is SGHRS and CDR2 YFSETQ. Trimming left V 3 bases short and J 0 bases short, with 10 bases between. This CDR3 spans 14 amino acids. Authors' processing steps: Using reference gene primer amplification, nucleated cell counts were estimated. Profiling relied on immunoSEQ multiplex PCR, and the TCRdb table lists in-frame clones only, not all of them. V, J and clone size are those of that table, while D and trimming were read from the DNA. The table lists hundreds of thousands of clones, more than 70% of them singletons, with about 4.3% in the top ten.

Sequenced input: PBMCs or T cells enriched from blood (not recorded which). J is TRBJ2-7 and V is TRBV5-1; possible D gene TRBD2, 6 bases. The source of this sequence is a man between 25 and 39 years old with acute COVID-19. The CDR3 nucleotides are TGCGCCAGCAGCTGGGGGGAGAGCTCCTACGAGCAGTACTTC. Protein sequence: CASSWGESSYEQYF.